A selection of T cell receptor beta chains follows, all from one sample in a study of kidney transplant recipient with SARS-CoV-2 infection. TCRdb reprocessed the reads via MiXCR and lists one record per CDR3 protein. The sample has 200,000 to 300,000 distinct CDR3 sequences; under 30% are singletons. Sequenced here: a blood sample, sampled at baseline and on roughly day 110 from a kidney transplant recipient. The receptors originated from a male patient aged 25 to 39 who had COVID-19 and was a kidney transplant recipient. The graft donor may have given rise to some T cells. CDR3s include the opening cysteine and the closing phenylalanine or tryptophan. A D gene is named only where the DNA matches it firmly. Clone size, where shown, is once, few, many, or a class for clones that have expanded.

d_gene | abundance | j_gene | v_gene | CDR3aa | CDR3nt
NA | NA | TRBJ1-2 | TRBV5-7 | CASGEGLARKTYGYTF | TGTGCCAGCGGGGAAGGTCTTGCGCGAAAGACCTATGGCTACACCTTC
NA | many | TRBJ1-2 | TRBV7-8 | CASSTTTFTRKTYGYTF | TGTGCCAGCAGCACGACTACGTTTACCCGAAAGACCTATGGCTACACCTTC
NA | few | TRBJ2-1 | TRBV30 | CAWSLSHNNEQFF | TGTGCCTGGAGTCTTTCTCACAACAATGAGCAGTTCTTC
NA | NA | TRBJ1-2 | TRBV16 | CASSIFTVVRKTYGYTF | TGTGCCAGCAGCATATTTACGGTCGTTAGAAAGACCTATGGCTACACCTTC
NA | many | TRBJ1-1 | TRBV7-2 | CASSRQLGNTEAFF | TGTGCCAGCAGCAGACAGCTGGGGAACACTGAAGCTTTCTTT
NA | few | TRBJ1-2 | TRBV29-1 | CSVEVSGVRGYTF | TGCAGCGTTGAAGTCTCAGGCGTTCGGGGCTACACCTTC
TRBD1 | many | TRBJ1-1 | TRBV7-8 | CASSLRDRGGTEAFF | TGTGCCAGCAGCTTAAGGGACAGGGGAGGCACTGAAGCTTTCTTT
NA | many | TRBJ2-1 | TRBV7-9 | CASSIGRNNEQFF | TGTGCCAGCAGCATCGGGAGAAACAATGAGCAGTTCTTC
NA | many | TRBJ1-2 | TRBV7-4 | CASSPAFSARKTYGYTF | TGTGCCAGCAGCCCAGCATTTTCAGCTCGAAAGACCTATGGCTACACCTTC
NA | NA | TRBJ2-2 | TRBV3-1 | CASSGITPISGLTGGLFF | TGTGCCAGCAGCGGGATCACTCCCATTTCAGGCTTGACCGGGGGGCTGTTTTTT
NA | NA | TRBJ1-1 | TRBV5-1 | CAGSLTVANTEAFF | TGCGCCGGCAGCTTGACAGTTGCGAACACCGAAGCTTTCTTT
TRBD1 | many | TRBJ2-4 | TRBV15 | CATSRPGQGTYF | TGTGCCACCAGCAGACCGGGACAGGGAACGTACTTC
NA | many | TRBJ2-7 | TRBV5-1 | CASSLKSFYEQYF | TGCGCCAGCAGCTTGAAATCATTCTACGAGCAGTACTTC
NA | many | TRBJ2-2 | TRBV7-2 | CASSLGGAIGELFF | TGTGCCAGCAGCTTAGGGGGCGCGATCGGGGAGCTGTTTTTT
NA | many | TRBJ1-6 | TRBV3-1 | CASSPWSQGSGNSPLHF | TGTGCCAGCAGCCCCTGGTCCCAGGGGAGCGGTAATTCACCCCTCCACTTT
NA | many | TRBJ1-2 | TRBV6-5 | CASSATFSMRKTYGYTF | TGTGCCAGCAGTGCTACGTTCTCCATGCGAAAGACCTATGGCTACACCTTC
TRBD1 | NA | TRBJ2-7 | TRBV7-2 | CASSFPRGSSYEQYF | TGCGCCAGCAGCTTCCCCAGGGGGAGCTCCTACGAGCAGTACTTC
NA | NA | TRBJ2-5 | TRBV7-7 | CASSQDTLETQYF | TGTGCCAGCAGCCAGGACACTTTGGAGACCCAGTACTTC
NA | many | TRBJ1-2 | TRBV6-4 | CASSTGASHGKTYGYTF | TGTGCCAGCAGTACTGGCGCCTCACACGGAAAGACCTATGGCTACACCTTC
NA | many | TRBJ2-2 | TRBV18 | CASSPLSNTGELFF | TGTGCCAGCTCCCCCCTATCGAACACCGGGGAGCTGTTTTTT
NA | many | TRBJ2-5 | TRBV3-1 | CASSIFIPISFSETQYF | TGTGCCAGCAGCATTTTCATTCCCATTTCTTTCTCTGAGACCCAGTACTTC
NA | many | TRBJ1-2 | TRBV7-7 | CASSVALKCRKTYGYTF | TGTGCCAGCAGCGTGGCCCTTAAGTGCCGAAAGACCTATGGCTACACCTTC
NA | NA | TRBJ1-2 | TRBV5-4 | CASLIDVPGKTYGYTF | TGTGCCAGCCTTATCGACGTACCAGGAAAGACCTATGGCTACACCTTC
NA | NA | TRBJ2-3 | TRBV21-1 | CASSVTLTTVMQDTQYF | TGTGCCAGCAGCGTTACGCTAACTACAGTCATGCAAGATACGCAGTATTTT
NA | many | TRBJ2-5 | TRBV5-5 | CASSLAQLYTYQETQYF | TGTGCCAGCAGCTTGGCCCAGCTATACACGTACCAAGAGACCCAGTACTTC
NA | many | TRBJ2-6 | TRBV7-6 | CASSPGSPGANVLTF | TGTGCTAGCAGCCCAGGGAGCCCTGGGGCCAACGTCCTGACTTTC
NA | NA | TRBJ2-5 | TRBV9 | CASSVALALEGGTQYF | TGTGCCAGCAGCGTAGCTCTAGCGTTGGAGGGAGGGACCCAGTACTTC
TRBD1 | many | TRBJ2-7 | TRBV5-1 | CASSFRQQQGARTYEQYF | TGCGCCAGCAGCTTTAGACAACAACAGGGGGCTCGGACCTACGAGCAGTACTTC
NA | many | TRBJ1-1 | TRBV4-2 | CASSQVDTEAFF | TGTGCCAGCAGCCAAGTCGATACTGAAGCTTTCTTT
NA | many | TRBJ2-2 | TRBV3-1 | CASSQHIPISGLTGELFF | TGTGCCAGCAGCCAGCACATTCCCATTTCAGGCTTGACCGGGGAGCTGTTTTTT
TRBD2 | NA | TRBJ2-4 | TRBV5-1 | CASSLARLAGTSAKNIQYF | TGCGCCAGCAGCTTGGCGAGACTAGCGGGGACATCGGCCAAAAACATTCAGTACTTC
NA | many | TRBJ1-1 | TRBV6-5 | CASSPPDAGRPFF | TGTGCCAGCAGTCCGCCCGACGCGGGGAGGCCTTTCTTT
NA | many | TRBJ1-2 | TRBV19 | CASSIQQGYGYTF | TGTGCCAGTAGTATACAACAGGGCTATGGCTACACCTTC
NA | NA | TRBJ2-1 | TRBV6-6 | CASSYGVSPYNEQFF | TGTGCCAGCAGTTATGGGGTTAGCCCCTACAATGAGCAGTTCTTC
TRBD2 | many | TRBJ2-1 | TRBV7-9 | CASSLTSGVNNEQFF | TGTGCCAGCAGCTTAACTAGCGGGGTTAACAATGAGCAGTTCTTC
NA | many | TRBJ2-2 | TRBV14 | CASSQVGNTGELFF | TGTGCCAGCAGCCAAGTCGGGAACACCGGGGAGCTGTTTTTT
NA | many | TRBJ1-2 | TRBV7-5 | CISVPESMAEVGKTYGYTF | NA
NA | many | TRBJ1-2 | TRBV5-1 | CASSLTADGSGYTF | TGCGCCAGCAGCTTGACAGCCGACGGGAGCGGCTACACCTTC
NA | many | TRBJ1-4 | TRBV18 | CASSQLGGLNEKLFF | TGTGCCAGCTCACAGTTGGGAGGACTTAATGAAAAACTGTTTTTT
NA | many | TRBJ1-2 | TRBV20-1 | CSASPGFYGYTF | TGCAGTGCTAGTCCCGGGTTCTATGGCTACACCTTC
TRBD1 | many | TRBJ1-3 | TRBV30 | CAWSTGGEGNTIYF | TGTGCCTGGTCGACAGGGGGCGAAGGAAACACCATATATTTT
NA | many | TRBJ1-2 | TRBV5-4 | CASCEPVPGKTYGYTF | TGTGCCAGCTGTGAGCCCGTACCAGGAAAGACCTATGGCTACACCTTC
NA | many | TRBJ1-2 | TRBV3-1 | CASSVPCTLRKTYGYTF | TGTGCCAGCAGCGTCCCCTGCACCCTTCGAAAGACCTATGGCTACACCTTC
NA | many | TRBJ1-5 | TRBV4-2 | CASSQEEGGGNQPQHF | TGTGCCAGCAGCCAAGAAGAAGGAGGGGGCAATCAGCCCCAGCATTTT
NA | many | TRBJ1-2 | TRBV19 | CASSADETNRKTYGYTF | TGTGCCAGTAGTGCTGATGAGACAAATCGAAAGACCTATGGCTACACCTTC
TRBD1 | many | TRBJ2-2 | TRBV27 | CASSLIQGAGTGELFF | TGTGCCAGCAGTCTGATACAGGGGGCGGGCACCGGGGAGCTGTTTTTT
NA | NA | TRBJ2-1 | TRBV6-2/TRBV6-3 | CASTPYERAAYNEQFF | TGTGCCAGCACACCGTACGAGCGGGCAGCCTACAATGAGCAGTTCTTC
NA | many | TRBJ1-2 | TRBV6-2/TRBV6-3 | CASSCGGCIGKTYGYTF | TGTGCCAGCAGTTGCGGGGGCTGCATCGGAAAGACCTATGGCTACACCTTC
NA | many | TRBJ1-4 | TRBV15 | CATSRDHILGGSIATNEKLFF | TGTGCCACCAGCAGAGATCATATTCTTGGGGGATCCATCGCAACTAATGAAAAACTGTTTTTT
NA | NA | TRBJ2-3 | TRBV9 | CASSVDGWPSTDTQYF | TGTGCCAGCAGCGTAGATGGGTGGCCTTCCACAGATACGCAGTATTTT
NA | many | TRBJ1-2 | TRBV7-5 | CISVPETGSEVGKTYGYTF | NA
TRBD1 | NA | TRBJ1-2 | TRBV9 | CASSVEGQRAVYGYTF | TGTGCCAGCAGCGTAGAGGGACAGAGGGCTGTCTATGGCTACACCTTC
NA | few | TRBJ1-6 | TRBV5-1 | CASSLGQVNSLLHF | TGCGCCAGCAGCTTGGGACAGGTTAATTCACTCCTCCACTTT